This T cell receptor (beta chain) came from a study of blood T cell repertoires in COVID-19. Study information: In each case, the material was cDNA or gDNA derived from T cells, B-cell-depleted T cells, or PBMCs.

The CDR3 runs 13 residues. Germline assignment: CDR1 SGDLS and CDR2 YYNGEE. The ends were cut back, 5 bases at V and 7 bases at J, with 12 bases in the middle. Using immunoSEQ multiplex PCR, the repertoire was profiled, and TCRdb retains in-frame clones only, with some absent. The table shows roughly 200,000 clones, with approximately 87% occurring only once. The chain carries TRBV9 and TRBJ2-2, with D perhaps matching TRBD1 (5 bases). This TCR was sampled from a man between 60 and 75 years old who had recovered from COVID-19. Source material: peripheral blood. The CDR3 sequence: CASSFGAGGELFF. The CDR3 bases are TGTGCCAGCAGTTTTGGGGCTGGCGGGGAGCTGTTTTTT.